The clone carrying this TCR beta chain was observed at least ten times. By 5'RACE template switching, TCR cDNA was produced, with a universal primer site and UMIs added in the process. MiXCR, applied by TCRdb to the 5' RACE reads, yields one record per CDR3 protein. The sample lists 200,000 to 300,000 distinct CDR3 sequences, 3.6% occurring once. This sample is drawn from a study of T cells after yellow fever vaccination. J was trimmed by 6 bases and V by 4 bases; bases with no gene match: 10. CDR1 and CDR2 (germline): LGHDT, YNNKEL (reference sequence). There are 17 residues in the CDR3. The source of this sequence is a man aged 18 to 35 who received the YFV17D yellow fever vaccine. Sample: PBMCs, taken 15 days after the yellow fever booster vaccination. The rearrangement joins TRBV3-1 to TRBJ2-4, with 12 nucleotides matching TRBD2. The CDR3 region has the DNA TGTGCCAGCAGCCGAGATGGACTAGCGGGGAGGGGAAACATTCAGTACTTC. It is translated as CASSRDGLAGRGNIQYF.